This T cell receptor (beta chain) emerged from a study of T cells in Graves' hyperthyroidism and ophthalmopathy. The table lists this clonotype with many counts. Its antigen is not known. Germline loops: CDR1 SGHAT, CDR2 FQNNGV. The CDR3 spans 13 residues. Trimming cost V 5 bases and J 3 bases, with 8 bases left between them. Study results and caveats: Clonotypes that were expanded in thyroid above 0.001 mostly appeared in blood too.

From RNA transcripts, TCR beta CDR3 regions were amplified. TCR CDR3 regions were first amplified by RT-PCR with HTBI primers. MiXCR, run by TCRdb on the multiplex PCR reads, gives a single entry per CDR3 protein. The repertoire has approximately 410,000 distinct CDR3 sequences, roughly 13% of them found once; the top ten carry approximately 5.3%. Together with thyroid ultrasound, orbital computed tomography, serum thyroxine and TRAb, clinical symptoms were used for diagnoses. The sequenced sample was blood. The chain carries TRBV11-2 and TRBJ2-1; D unresolved. The source is a woman younger than 30 with Graves' hyperthyroidism. For the CDR3, the DNA is TGTGCCAGCAGCCCCGGTCACTACAATGAGCAGTTCTTC. Residues: CASSPGHYNEQFF.